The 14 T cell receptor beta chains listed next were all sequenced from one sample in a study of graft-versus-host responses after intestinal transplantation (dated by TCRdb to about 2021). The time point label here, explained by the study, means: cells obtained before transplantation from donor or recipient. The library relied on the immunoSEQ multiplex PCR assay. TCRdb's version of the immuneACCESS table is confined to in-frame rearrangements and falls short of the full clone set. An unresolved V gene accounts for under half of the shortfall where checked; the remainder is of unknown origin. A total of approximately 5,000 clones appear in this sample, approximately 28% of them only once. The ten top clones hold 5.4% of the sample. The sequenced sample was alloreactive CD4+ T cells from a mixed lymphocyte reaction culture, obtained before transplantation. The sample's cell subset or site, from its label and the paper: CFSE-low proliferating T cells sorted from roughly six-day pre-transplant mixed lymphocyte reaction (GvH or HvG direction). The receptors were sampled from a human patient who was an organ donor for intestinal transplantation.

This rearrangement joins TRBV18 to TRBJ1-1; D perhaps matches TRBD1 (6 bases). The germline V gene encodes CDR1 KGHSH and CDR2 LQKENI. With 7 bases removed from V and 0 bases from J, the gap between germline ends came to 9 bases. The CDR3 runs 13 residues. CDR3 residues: CASFGQMNTEAFF. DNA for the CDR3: TGTGCCAGCTTCGGACAGATGAACACTGAAGCTTTCTTT.

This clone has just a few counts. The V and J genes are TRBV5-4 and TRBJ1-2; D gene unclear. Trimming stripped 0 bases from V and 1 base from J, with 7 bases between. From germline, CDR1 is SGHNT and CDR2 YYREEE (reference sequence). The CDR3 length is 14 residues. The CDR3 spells CASSLVGFNYGYTF. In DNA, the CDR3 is TGTGCCAGCAGCTTGGTAGGATTTAACTATGGCTACACCTTC.

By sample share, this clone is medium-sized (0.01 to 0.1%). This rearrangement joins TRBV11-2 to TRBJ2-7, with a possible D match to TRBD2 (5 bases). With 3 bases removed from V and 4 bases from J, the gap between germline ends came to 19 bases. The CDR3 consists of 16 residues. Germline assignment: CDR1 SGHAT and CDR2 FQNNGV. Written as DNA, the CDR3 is TGTGCCAGCAGCTTGGGTCCTGGCGGGCCTCCTTACGAGCAGTACTTC. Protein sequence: CASSLGPGGPPYEQYF.

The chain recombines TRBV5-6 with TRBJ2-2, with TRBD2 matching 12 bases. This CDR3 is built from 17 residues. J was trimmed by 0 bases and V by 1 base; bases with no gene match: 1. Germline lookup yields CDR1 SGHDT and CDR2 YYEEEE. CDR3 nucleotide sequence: TGTGCCAGCAGCTTGAGGACTAGCGGGGCGAACACCGGGGAGCTGTTTTTT. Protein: CASSLRTSGANTGELFF.

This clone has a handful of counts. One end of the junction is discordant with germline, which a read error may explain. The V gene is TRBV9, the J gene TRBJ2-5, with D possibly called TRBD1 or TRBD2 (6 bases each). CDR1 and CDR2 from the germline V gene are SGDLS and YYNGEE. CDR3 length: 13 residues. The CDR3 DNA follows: TGTGCCCGCAGCGTAGGGGGGTGGGAGACCCAGTACTTC. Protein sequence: CARSVGGWETQYF.

This CDR3 reads CASSPPNQTVANYGYTF. CDR3 nucleotides: TGTGCCAGCAGTCCTCCCAATCAGACGGTAGCTAACTATGGCTACACCTTC. The V gene is TRBV6-4, the J gene TRBJ1-2; D remains ambiguous. Germline V gene data show CDR1 as MRHNA and CDR2 as SNTAGT. V was cut by 5 bases and J by 0 bases, with 19 bases left in between. The CDR3 totals 17 residues.

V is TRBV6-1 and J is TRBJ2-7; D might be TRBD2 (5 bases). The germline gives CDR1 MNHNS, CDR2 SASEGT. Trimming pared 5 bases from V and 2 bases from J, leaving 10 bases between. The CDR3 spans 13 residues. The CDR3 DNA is TGTGCCAGCAGTTCTCTCGGGACCTACGAGCAGTACTTC. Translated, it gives CASSSLGTYEQYF.

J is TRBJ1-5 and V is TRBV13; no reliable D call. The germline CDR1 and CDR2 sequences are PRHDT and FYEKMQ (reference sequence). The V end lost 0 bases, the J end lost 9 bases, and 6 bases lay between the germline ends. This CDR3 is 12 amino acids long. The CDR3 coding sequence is TGTGCCAGCAGCTTAGGACCCGGGCCCCAGCATTTT. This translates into CASSLGPGPQHF.

The chain's CDR3 is CASSLGLAGGYEQYF. As DNA, the CDR3 is TGTGCCAGCAGCTTAGGGCTAGCGGGAGGCTACGAGCAGTACTTC. The chain has TRBV7-2 and TRBJ2-7, with TRBD2 matching over 11 bases. The CDR3 contains 15 residues. The germline V gene has CDR1 SGHTA and CDR2 FQGNSA. V was pared by 1 base and J by 3 bases, with 2 bases of the junction left unmatched.

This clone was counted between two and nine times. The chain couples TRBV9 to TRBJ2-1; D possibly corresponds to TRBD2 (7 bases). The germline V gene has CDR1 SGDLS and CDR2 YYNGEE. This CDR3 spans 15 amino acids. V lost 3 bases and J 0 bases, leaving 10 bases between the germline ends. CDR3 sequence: CASSAGGSSYNEQFF. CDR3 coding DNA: TGTGCCAGCAGCGCGGGGGGCAGCTCCTACAATGAGCAGTTCTTC.

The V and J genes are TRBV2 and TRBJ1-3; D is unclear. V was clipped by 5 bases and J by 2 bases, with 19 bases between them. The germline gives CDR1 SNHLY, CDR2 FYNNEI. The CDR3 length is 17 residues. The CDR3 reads CASSQHAPGLTGNTIYF. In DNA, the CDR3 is TGTGCCAGCAGTCAACACGCTCCGGGCCTCACTGGAAACACCATATATTTT.

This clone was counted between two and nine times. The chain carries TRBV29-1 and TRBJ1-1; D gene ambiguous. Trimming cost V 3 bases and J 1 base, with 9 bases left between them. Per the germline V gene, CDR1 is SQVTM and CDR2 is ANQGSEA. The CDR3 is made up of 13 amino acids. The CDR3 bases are TGCAGCGTTGACCAAAGGACGAACACTGAAGCTTTCTTT. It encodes CSVDQRTNTEAFF.

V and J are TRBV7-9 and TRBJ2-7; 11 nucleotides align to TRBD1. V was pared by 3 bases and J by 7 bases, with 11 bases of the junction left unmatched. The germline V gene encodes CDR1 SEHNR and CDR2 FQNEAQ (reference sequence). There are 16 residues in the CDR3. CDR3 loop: CASSFGPGQGVREQYF. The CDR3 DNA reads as TGTGCCAGCAGCTTTGGACCGGGACAGGGGGTGAGAGAGCAGTACTTC.

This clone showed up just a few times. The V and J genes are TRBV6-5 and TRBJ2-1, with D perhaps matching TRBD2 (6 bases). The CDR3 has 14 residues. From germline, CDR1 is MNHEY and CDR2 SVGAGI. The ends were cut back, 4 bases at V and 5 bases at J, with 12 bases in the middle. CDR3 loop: CASSLEGRDNEQFF. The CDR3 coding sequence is TGTGCCAGCAGTTTGGAGGGGCGCGACAATGAGCAGTTCTTC.